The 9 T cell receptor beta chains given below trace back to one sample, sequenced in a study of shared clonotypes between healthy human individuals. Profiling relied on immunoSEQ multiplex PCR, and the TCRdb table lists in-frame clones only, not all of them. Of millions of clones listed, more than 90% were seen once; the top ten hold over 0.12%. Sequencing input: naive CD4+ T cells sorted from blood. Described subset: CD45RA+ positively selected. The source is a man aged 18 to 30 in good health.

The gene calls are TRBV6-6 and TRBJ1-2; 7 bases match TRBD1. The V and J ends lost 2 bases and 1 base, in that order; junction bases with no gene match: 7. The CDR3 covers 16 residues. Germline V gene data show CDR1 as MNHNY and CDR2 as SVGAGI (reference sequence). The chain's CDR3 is CASSYDSRDSNYGYTF. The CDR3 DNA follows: TGTGCCAGCAGTTACGATAGCCGGGACAGTAACTATGGCTACACCTTC.

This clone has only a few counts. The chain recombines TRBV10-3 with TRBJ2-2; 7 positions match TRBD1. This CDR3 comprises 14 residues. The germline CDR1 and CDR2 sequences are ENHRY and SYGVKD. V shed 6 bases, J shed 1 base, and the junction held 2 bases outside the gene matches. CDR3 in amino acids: CAIRGTENTGELFF. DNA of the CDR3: TGTGCCATCAGGGGGACAGAGAACACCGGGGAGCTGTTTTTT.

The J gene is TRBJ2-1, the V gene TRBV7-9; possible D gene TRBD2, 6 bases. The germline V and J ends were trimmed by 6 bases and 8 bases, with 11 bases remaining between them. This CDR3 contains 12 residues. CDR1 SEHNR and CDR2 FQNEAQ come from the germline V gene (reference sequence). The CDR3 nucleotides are TGTGCCAGCAGTCGTCCGGGGGATGAGCAGTTCTTC. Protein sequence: CASSRPGDEQFF.

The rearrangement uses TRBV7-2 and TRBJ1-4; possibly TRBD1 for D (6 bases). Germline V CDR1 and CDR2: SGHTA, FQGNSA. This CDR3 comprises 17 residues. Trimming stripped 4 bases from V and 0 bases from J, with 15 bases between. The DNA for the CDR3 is TGTGCCAGCAGCTCTTTTGGGACAAGTGCAACTAATGAAAAACTGTTTTTT. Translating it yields CASSSFGTSATNEKLFF. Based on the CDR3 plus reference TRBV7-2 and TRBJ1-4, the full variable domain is GAGVSQSPSNKVTEKGKDVELRCDPISGHTALYWYRQSLGQGLEFLIYFQGNSAPDKSGLPSDRFSAERTGGSVSTLTIQRTQQEDSAVYLCASSSFGTSATNEKLFFGSGTQLSVL.

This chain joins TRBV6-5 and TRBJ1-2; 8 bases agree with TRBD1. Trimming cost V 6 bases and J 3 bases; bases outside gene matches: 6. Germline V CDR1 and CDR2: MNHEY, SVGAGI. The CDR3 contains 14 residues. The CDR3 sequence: CASSPGTGHYGYTF. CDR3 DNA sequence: TGTGCCAGCAGCCCCGGGACAGGACACTATGGCTACACCTTC.

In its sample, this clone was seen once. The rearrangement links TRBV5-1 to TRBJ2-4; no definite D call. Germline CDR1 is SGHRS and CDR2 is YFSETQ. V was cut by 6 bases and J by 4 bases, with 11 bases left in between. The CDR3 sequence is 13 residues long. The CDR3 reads CASTDISKNIQYF. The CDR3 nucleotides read TGCGCCAGCACTGACATATCAAAAAACATTCAGTACTTC.

CDR3 in amino acids: CASGGRTASSYEQYF. The CDR3 nucleotides read TGCGCCAGCGGGGGTAGGACGGCTAGCTCCTACGAGCAGTACTTC. The rearrangement joins TRBV10-2 to TRBJ2-7; either TRBD1 or TRBD2 may supply D (5 bases each). This CDR3 region has 15 residues. The V and J ends lost 8 bases and 0 bases respectively, with 17 bases between them. Per the germline V gene, CDR1 is WSHSY and CDR2 is SAAADI.

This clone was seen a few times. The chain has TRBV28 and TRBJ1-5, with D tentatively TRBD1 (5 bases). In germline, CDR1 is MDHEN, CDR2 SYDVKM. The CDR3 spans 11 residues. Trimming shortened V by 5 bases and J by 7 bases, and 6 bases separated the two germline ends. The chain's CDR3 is CASSQGQPQHF. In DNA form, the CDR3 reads TGTGCCAGCAGTCAGGGCCAGCCCCAGCATTTT.

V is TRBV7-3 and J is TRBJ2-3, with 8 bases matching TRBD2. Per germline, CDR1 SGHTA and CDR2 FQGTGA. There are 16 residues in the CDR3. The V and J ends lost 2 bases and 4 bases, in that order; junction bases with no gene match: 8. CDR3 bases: TGTGCCAGCAGCTTACGGGGTAGCGGGGTTGCAGATACGCAGTATTTT. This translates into CASSLRGSGVADTQYF.